This TCR beta chain was sequenced during a study of blood T cell repertoires in COVID-19. Study background: Samples came from the United States, Italy and Spain, spanning acute and convalescent COVID-19. T cells, B-cell-depleted T cells, or PBMCs provided the cDNA or gDNA that served as material.

Per germline, CDR1 MDHEN and CDR2 SYDVKM. The CDR3 loop spans 11 amino acids. V lost 6 bases and J 3 bases, leaving 5 bases between the germline ends. The assay was immunoSEQ multiplex PCR, and TCRdb's table has in-frame clones only and misses some. Among a few hundred thousand clones listed, 88% were seen once. This chain joins TRBV28 and TRBJ1-2, with a tentative D call TRBD1 (5 bases). This TCR was sampled from a woman aged 25-40 years with COVID-19, enrolled during active disease. Specimen: peripheral blood. The CDR3 spells CASRQDYGYTF. The CDR3 DNA reads as TGTGCCAGCAGACAGGACTATGGCTACACCTTC.